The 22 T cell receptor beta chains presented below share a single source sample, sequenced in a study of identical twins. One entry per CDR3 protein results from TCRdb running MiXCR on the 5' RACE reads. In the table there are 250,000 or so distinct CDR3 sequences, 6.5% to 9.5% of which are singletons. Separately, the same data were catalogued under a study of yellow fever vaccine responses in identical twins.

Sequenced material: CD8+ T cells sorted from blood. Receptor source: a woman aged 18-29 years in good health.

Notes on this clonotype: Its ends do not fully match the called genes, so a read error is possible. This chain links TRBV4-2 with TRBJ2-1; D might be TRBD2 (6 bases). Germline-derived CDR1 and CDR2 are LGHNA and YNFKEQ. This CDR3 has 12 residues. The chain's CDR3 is CASSQGGSGLGF. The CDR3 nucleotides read TGTGCCAGCAGCCAAGGGGGTAGCGGCCTGGGCTTC.

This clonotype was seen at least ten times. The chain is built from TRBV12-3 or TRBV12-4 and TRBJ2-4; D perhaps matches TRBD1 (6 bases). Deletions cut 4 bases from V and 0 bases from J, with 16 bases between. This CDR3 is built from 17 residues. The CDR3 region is CASSSTDSLIAKNIQYF. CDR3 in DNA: TGTGCCAGCAGTTCCACGGACAGCTTAATAGCCAAAAACATTCAGTACTTC.

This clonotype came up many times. The CDR3 here is CASSSGTYAYEQYF. The DNA of the CDR3 is TGTGCCAGCAGTTCCGGGACCTACGCCTACGAGCAGTACTTC. The V and J genes are TRBV12-3 or TRBV12-4 and TRBJ2-7, with D tentatively TRBD1 or TRBD2 (5 bases each). The CDR3 spans 14 residues. With 4 bases removed from V and 2 bases from J, the gap between germline ends came to 12 bases.

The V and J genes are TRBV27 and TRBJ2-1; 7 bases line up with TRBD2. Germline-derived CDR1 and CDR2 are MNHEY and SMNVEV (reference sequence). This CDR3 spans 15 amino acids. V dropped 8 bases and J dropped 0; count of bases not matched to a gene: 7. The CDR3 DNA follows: TGTGCCAGCGGCGAGACTAGCAGCTCCTACAATGAGCAGTTCTTC. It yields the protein CASGETSSSYNEQFF.

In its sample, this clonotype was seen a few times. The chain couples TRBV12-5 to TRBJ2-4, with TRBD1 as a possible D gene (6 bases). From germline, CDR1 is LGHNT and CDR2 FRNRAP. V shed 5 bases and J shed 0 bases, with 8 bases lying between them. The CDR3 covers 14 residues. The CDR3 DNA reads TGTGCTAGTGGTCCACAGGGAGCCAAAAACATTCAGTACTTC. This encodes CASGPQGAKNIQYF.

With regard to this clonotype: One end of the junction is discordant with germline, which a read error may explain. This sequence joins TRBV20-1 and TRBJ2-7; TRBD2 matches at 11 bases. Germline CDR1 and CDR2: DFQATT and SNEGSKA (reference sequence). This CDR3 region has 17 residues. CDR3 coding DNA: TGCAGCGCTAGAGATTTCGGGCTAGCGGGGGGAAACTACGAGCAGTACTTC. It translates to CSARDFGLAGGNYEQYF.

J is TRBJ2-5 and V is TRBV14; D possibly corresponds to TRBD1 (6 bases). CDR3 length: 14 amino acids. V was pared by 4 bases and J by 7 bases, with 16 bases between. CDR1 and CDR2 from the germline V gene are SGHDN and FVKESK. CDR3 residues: CASSLFRDTLTQYF. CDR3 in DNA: TGTGCCAGCAGCCTGTTCCGGGACACACTGACCCAGTACTTC. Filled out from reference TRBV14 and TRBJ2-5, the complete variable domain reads EAGVTQFPSHSVIEKGQTVTLRCDPISGHDNLYWYRRVMGKEIKFLLHFVKESKQDESGMPNNRFLAERTGGTYSTLKVQPAELEDSGVYFCASSLFRDTLTQYFGPGTRLLVL.

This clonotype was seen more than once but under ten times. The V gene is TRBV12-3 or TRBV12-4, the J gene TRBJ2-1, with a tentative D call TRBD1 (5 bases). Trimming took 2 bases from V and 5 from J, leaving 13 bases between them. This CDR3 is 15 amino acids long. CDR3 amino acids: CASSLKGLTDNEQFF. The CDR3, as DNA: TGTGCCAGCAGTTTAAAGGGGCTAACCGACAATGAGCAGTTCTTC.

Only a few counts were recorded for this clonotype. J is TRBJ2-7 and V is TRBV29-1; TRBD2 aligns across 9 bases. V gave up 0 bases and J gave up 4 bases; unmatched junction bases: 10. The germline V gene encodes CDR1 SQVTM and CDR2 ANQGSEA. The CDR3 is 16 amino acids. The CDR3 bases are TGCAGCGTTGAAGACGTACTAGCGGGTGGGGGGTACGAGCAGTACTTC. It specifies CSVEDVLAGGGYEQYF.

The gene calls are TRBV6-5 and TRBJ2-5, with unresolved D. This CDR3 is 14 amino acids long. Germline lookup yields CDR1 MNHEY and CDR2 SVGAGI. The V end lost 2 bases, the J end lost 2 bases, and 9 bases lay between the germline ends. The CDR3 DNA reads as TGTGCCAGCAGTTACGGCGTGAAGCAAGAGACCCAGTACTTC. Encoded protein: CASSYGVKQETQYF.

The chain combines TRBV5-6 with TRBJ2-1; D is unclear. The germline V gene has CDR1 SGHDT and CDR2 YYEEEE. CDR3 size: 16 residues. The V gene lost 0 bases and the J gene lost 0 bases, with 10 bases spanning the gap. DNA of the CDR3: TGTGCCAGCAGCTTGGTAGGCGTTAGCTCCTACAATGAGCAGTTCTTC. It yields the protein CASSLVGVSSYNEQFF.

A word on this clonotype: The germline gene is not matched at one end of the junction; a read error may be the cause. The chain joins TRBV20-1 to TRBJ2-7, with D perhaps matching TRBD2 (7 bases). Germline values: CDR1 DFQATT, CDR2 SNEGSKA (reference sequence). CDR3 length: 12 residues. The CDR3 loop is CRASGGGHEQYF. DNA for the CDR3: TGCAGAGCTAGCGGAGGGGGTCACGAGCAGTACTTC.

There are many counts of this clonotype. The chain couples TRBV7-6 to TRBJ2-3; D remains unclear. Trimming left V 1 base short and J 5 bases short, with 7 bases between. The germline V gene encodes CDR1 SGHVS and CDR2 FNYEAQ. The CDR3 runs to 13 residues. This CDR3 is CASSLVLKDTQYF. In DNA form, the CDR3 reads TGTGCCAGCAGCTTAGTATTAAAAGATACGCAGTATTTT.

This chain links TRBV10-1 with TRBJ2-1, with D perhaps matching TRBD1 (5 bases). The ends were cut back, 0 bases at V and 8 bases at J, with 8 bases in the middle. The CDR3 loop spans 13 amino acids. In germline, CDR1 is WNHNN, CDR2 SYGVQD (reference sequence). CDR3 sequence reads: CASSESGRDEQFF. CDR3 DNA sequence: TGCGCCAGCAGTGAGTCGGGCAGGGATGAGCAGTTCTTC.

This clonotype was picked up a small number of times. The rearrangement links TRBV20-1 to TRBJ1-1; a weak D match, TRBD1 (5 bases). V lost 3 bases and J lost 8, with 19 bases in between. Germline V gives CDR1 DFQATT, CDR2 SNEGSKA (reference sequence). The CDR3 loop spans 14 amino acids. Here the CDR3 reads CSASLSTALKEAFF. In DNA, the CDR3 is TGCAGTGCTAGTTTGTCGACAGCTTTGAAGGAAGCTTTCTTT.

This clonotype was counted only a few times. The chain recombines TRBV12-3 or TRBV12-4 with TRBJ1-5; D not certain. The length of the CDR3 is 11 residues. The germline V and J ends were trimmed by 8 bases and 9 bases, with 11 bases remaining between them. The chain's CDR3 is CASEDIGPQHF. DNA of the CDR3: TGTGCCAGCGAGGATATCGGGCCCCAGCATTTT.

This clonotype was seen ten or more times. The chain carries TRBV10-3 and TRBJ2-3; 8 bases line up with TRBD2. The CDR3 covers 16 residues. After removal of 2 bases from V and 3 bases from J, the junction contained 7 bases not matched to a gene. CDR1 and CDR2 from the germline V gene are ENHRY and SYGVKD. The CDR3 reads CAISEHAGGETDTQYF. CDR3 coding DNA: TGTGCCATCAGTGAGCATGCGGGGGGAGAAACAGATACGCAGTATTTT.

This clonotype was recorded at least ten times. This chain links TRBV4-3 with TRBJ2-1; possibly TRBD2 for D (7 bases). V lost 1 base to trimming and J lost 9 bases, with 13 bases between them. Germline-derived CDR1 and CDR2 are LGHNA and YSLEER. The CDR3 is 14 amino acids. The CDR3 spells CASSQGGGAGEQFF. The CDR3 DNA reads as TGCGCCAGCAGCCAAGGTGGGGGGGCGGGTGAGCAGTTCTTC.

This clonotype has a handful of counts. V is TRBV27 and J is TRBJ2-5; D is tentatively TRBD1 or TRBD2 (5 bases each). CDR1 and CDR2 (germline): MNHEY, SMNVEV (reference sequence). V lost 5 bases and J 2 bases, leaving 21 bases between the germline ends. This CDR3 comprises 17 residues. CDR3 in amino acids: CASSIYSERGGQETQYF. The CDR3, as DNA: TGTGCCAGCAGTATATATAGCGAGAGGGGCGGACAAGAGACCCAGTACTTC.

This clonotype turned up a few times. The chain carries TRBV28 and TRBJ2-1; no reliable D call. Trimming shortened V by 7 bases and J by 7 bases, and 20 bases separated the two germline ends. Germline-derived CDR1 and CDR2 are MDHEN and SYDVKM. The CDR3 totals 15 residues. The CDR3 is CASTPALVVGNEQFF. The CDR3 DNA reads TGTGCCAGCACCCCGGCGTTGGTGGTTGGGAATGAGCAGTTCTTC.

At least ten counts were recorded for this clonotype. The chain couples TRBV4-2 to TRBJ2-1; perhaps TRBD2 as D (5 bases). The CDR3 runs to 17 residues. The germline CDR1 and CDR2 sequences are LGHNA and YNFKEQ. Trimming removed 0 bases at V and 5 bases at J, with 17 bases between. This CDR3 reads CASSQDQRGYRDNEQFF. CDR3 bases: TGTGCCAGCAGCCAAGATCAGCGAGGGTATAGGGACAATGAGCAGTTCTTC.

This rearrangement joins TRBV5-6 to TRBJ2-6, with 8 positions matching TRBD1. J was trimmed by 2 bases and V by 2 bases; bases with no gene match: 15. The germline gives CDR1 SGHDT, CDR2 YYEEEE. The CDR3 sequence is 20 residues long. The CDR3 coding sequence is TGTGCCAGCAGCTTCCTCGTTCGGGCAGGGGGCAGGGCTGGGGCCAACGTCCTGACTTTC. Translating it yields CASSFLVRAGGRAGANVLTF. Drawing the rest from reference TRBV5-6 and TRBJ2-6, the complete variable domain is DAGVTQSPTHLIKTRGQQVTLRCSPKSGHDTVSWYQQALGQGPQFIFQYYEEEERQRGNFPDRFSGHQFPNYSSELNVNALLLGDSALYLCASSFLVRAGGRAGANVLTFGAGSRLTVL.